Following are 26 T cell receptor beta chains from one sample sequenced in a study of CD8+CD57+ T cells in acquired aplastic anemia. The study profiled TCR beta VDJ and CDR3 using genomic DNA as template. MiXCR, applied by TCRdb to the reads, yields one record per CDR3 protein. The sample has fewer than 70,000 distinct CDR3 sequences, around half seen once; the top ten hold 6.5% to 9.5%. The sample comprised sorted CD4+, CD8+, or CD8+CD57+ T cells (not recorded which) from PBMCs. The source is a human donor in good health, serving as a control.

The chain recombines TRBV20-1 with TRBJ2-5, with 11 bases identical to TRBD2. Germline V lookup: CDR1 DFQATT, CDR2 SNEGSKA (reference sequence). This CDR3 has 16 residues. The V segment lost 6 bases and the J segment 4 bases; nucleotides outside the gene matches: 13. CDR3 nucleotides: TGCAGTGCCCCGACCGGCACTAGCGGGAGACCAGAGACCCAGTACTTC. Translation: CSAPTGTSGRPETQYF.

The chain couples TRBV7-9 to TRBJ2-5, with a tentative D call TRBD1 (7 bases). The CDR3 runs to 14 residues. The germline V gene encodes CDR1 SEHNR and CDR2 FQNEAQ (reference sequence). The V end was cut by 5 bases, the J end by 7 bases, with 17 bases between. The CDR3 nucleotides are TGTGCCAGCAGCGACTTGGGCAGGGGGGCGACCCAGTACTTC. It codes for CASSDLGRGATQYF.

V gene TRBV29-1 combines with J gene TRBJ2-7; unclear D gene. The J call may not be correct, given that the DNA end is closer to TRBJ2-1. CDR3 size: 11 residues. Germline V gene lookup returns CDR1 SQVTM and CDR2 ANQGSEA. The CDR3 DNA is TGCAGCGTTGAAGTGTTGAATGAGCAGTTCTTC. It translates to CSVEVLNEQFF.

This chain joins TRBV29-1 and TRBJ2-5; D may be TRBD2 (6 bases). The CDR3 sequence is 13 residues long. The germline V gene encodes CDR1 SQVTM and CDR2 ANQGSEA. V gave up 4 bases and J gave up 5 bases, with 14 bases separating them. The CDR3 reads CSVGGGAWETQYF. CDR3 DNA sequence: TGCAGCGTTGGAGGAGGGGCCTGGGAGACCCAGTACTTC. The entire variable domain, with the rest obtained from reference TRBV29-1 and TRBJ2-5, is as follows: SAVISQKPSRDICQRGTSLTIQCQVDSQVTMMFWYRQQPGQSLTLIATANQGSEATYESGFVIDKFPISRPNLTFSTLTVSNMSPEDSSIYLCSVGGGAWETQYFGPGTRLLVL.

The V gene is TRBV7-2, the J gene TRBJ2-7, with TRBD1 matching over 8 bases. The V and J ends lost 1 base and 2 bases, in that order; junction bases with no gene match: 4. The germline V gene encodes CDR1 SGHTA and CDR2 FQGNSA. The length of the CDR3 is 15 residues. The CDR3 here is CASSLEQGATYEQYF. In DNA form, the CDR3 reads TGTGCCAGCAGCTTAGAGCAGGGGGCCACCTACGAGCAGTACTTC.

The rearrangement uses TRBV10-3 and TRBJ2-7, with 10 bases lining up with TRBD1. The CDR3 is made up of 16 amino acids. V lost 0 bases and J lost 6; bases outside the gene matches: 8. The germline CDR1 and CDR2 sequences are ENHRY and SYGVKD. The CDR3 bases are TGTGCCATCAGTGAGTCACCGGGACAGGGGAGTTCCGAGCAGTACTTC. The encoded protein is CAISESPGQGSSEQYF.

This clonotype was observed at least ten times. The rearrangement links TRBV12-3 or TRBV12-4 to TRBJ1-1, with 7 bases lining up with TRBD1. The CDR3 runs to 12 residues. Germline trimming cut 8 bases from V and 6 bases from J; bases unmatched to any gene: 6. This chain's CDR3 is CASGRGLAEAFF. As DNA, the CDR3 is TGTGCCAGCGGAAGGGGGCTCGCTGAAGCTTTCTTT.

A word on this clonotype: The germline gene is not matched at one end of the junction; a read error may be the cause. The chain uses TRBV7-7 and TRBJ1-1, with D maybe TRBD1 (5 bases). The CDR3 has 13 amino acids. Germline assignment: CDR1 SSHAT and CDR2 FNYEAQ (reference sequence). CDR3 protein: CASSLGEGTEAFF. The CDR3 region has the DNA TGTGCTAGCAGCTTAGGGGAGGGTACTGAAGCTTTCTTT.

This clonotype has just a few counts. Just one base apart from a much larger clone, this may be a read error. V is TRBV28 and J is TRBJ1-1, with D perhaps TRBD1 (5 bases). Germline V CDR1 and CDR2: MDHEN, SYDVKM. The CDR3 totals 15 residues. V was cut by 1 base and J by 6 bases, with 15 bases left in between. As DNA, the CDR3 is TGTGCCAGCAGTTTATTGAAGGCAGGGACCGCTGAAGCTTTCTTT. Residues: CASSLLKAGTAEAFF. The full variable domain, its missing parts supplied by reference TRBV28 and TRBJ1-1, is DVKVTQSSRYLVKRTGEKVFLECVQDMDHENMFWYRQDPGLGLRLIYFSYDVKMKEKGDIPEGYSVSREKKERFSLILESASTNQTSMYLCASSLLKAGTAEAFFGQGTRLTVV.

This clonotype was seen a few times. The V call is TRBV5-1, the J call TRBJ1-3; possibly TRBD1 for D (5 bases). Germline V lookup: CDR1 SGHRS, CDR2 YFSETQ. This CDR3 comprises 13 residues. Trimming shortened V by 2 bases and J by 7 bases, and 10 bases separated the two germline ends. CDR3 coding DNA: TGCGCCAGCAGCTTCGGCACAGGCAACACCATATATTTT. It translates to CASSFGTGNTIYF. Filled out from reference TRBV5-1 and TRBJ1-3, the complete variable domain reads KAGVTQTPRYLIKTRGQQVTLSCSPISGHRSVSWYQQTPGQGLQFLFEYFSETQRNKGNFPGRFSGRQFSNSRSEMNVSTLELGDSALYLCASSFGTGNTIYFGEGSWLTVV.

The rearrangement links TRBV2 to TRBJ2-1; no clear D. Deletions cut 5 bases from V and 3 bases from J, with 11 bases between. The length of the CDR3 is 14 residues. CDR1 and CDR2 from the germline V gene are SNHLY and FYNNEI. The chain's CDR3 is CASSPTSFYNEQFF. The CDR3 DNA reads as TGTGCCAGCAGTCCGACGTCGTTCTACAATGAGCAGTTCTTC.

The chain is built from TRBV7-9 and TRBJ1-1; the D gene is possibly TRBD1 (6 bases). CDR3 length: 13 residues. In germline, CDR1 is SEHNR, CDR2 FQNEAQ (reference sequence). V was shortened by 5 bases and J by 4 bases, with 11 bases between the two germline ends. CDR3 region: CASSPRGGTEAFF. The CDR3 DNA follows: TGTGCCAGCAGCCCAAGGGGGGGCACTGAAGCTTTCTTT.

The chain joins TRBV9 to TRBJ2-1; D may be TRBD1 or TRBD2 (5 bases each). CDR3 length: 11 residues. The V end was cut by 8 bases, the J end by 4 bases, with 7 bases between. Germline CDR1 reads SGDLS; CDR2 reads YYNGEE. The CDR3 DNA is TGTGCCAGGGGGGTATACAATGAGCAGTTCTTC. It is translated as CARGVYNEQFF.

The table lists this clonotype with a count of one. A clone one base away is much larger, so this may be a read error. The chain links TRBV30 to TRBJ1-3; 7 bases line up with TRBD1. Germline V gives CDR1 GTSNPN, CDR2 SVGIG (reference sequence). V shed 5 bases, J shed 0 bases, and the junction held 4 bases outside the gene matches. The CDR3 spans 14 residues. The CDR3 is CAWGTAHSGNTIYF. The CDR3 nucleotides are TGTGCCTGGGGGACAGCACACTCTGGAAACACCATATATTTT.

This clonotype has a handful of counts. The V call is TRBV20-1, the J call TRBJ2-5, with D perhaps TRBD1 or TRBD2 (5 bases each). The CDR3 totals 13 residues. V was pared by 3 bases and J by 5 bases, with 13 bases between. Germline CDR1 and CDR2: DFQATT and SNEGSKA (reference sequence). The CDR3 spells CSASGATGETQYF. CDR3 sequence (DNA): TGCAGTGCTAGCGGGGCGACCGGGGAGACCCAGTACTTC.

V is TRBV7-1 and J is TRBJ2-3, with D perhaps given as TRBD1 or TRBD2 (6 bases each). TRBV7-1 is assigned to the ORF class and has an uncertain function. The CDR3 has 19 amino acids. Trimming took 3 bases from V and 7 from J, leaving 29 bases between them. The CDR3 sequence is CASSSEGRGQGAHWYTQYF. The CDR3 coding sequence is TGTGCCAGCAGCTCCGAAGGGCGGGGACAAGGGGCCCACTGGTATACGCAGTATTTT.

The chain carries TRBV12-3 or TRBV12-4 and TRBJ2-5; D might be TRBD2 (6 bases). CDR3 length equals 13 residues. V gave up 3 bases and J gave up 7 bases, with 12 bases separating them. The DNA of the CDR3 is TGTGCCAGCAGTTTCTTTAGCGGTGGGACCCAGTACTTC. It encodes CASSFFSGGTQYF.

This clonotype was picked up many times. V is TRBV13 and J is TRBJ1-2; D possibly corresponds to TRBD1 (6 bases). V was pared by 5 bases and J by 7 bases, with 14 bases between. CDR1 and CDR2 (germline): PRHDT, FYEKMQ (reference sequence). The CDR3 loop spans 13 amino acids. The chain's CDR3 is CASSPQGFGGYTF. The CDR3 nucleotides are TGTGCCAGCAGCCCACAGGGTTTCGGTGGCTACACCTTC.

This clonotype came up many times. The chain couples TRBV4-1 to TRBJ2-6, with D perhaps TRBD1 (5 bases). CDR3 length: 15 amino acids. Per germline, CDR1 MGHRA and CDR2 YSYEKL. With 4 bases removed from V and 1 base from J, the gap between germline ends came to 8 bases. CDR3 in amino acids: CASSLQGSGANVLTF. Written as DNA, the CDR3 is TGCGCCAGCAGCCTCCAGGGATCTGGGGCCAACGTCCTGACTTTC.

At least ten counts were recorded for this clonotype. V is TRBV9 and J is TRBJ2-1, with 9 bases fitting TRBD1. Germline CDR1 reads SGDLS; CDR2 reads YYNGEE. J gave up 8 bases and V 2 bases, and 11 bases lay outside the gene matches. The CDR3 is 16 residues long. The CDR3 sequence: CASSVRTGQGVDEQFF. CDR3 nucleotide sequence: TGTGCCAGCAGCGTCCGAACGGGACAGGGTGTGGATGAGCAGTTCTTC.

In regard to this clonotype: One end of the junction does not line up with germline, which may come from a read error. The J gene is TRBJ2-1, the V gene TRBV19; 11 bases map to TRBD2. Germline V CDR1 and CDR2: LNHDA, SQIVND (reference sequence). CDR3 length equals 17 residues. The CDR3 here is CASCRLSPSGGNNEQLF. The CDR3 DNA reads as TGTGCCAGTTGTAGGCTCTCGCCTAGCGGGGGGAACAATGAGCAGCTCTTC.

To note about this clonotype: One end of the junction varies from germline; a read error may be responsible. The V and J genes are TRBV11-1 and TRBJ1-2; no reliable D call. The CDR3 has 16 residues. Germline CDR1 and CDR2: SGHAT and FQDESV (reference sequence). In DNA form, the CDR3 reads TGTGCCAGCCGCTTAGTACCCTCCGCGCAATTCTATGGCTATACCTTC. Amino acids: CASRLVPSAQFYGYTF.

A few counts support this clonotype. V and J are TRBV29-1 and TRBJ1-2, with D maybe TRBD1 (5 bases). The CDR3 consists of 10 residues. CDR1 is SQVTM and CDR2 is ANQGSEA in the germline V gene. Trimming removed 7 bases from V and 8 bases from J, with 11 bases in between. For the CDR3, the DNA is TGCAGCGCCAGAGGGGCCGGCTACACCTTC. This codes for CSARGAGYTF. The entire variable domain, with the rest obtained from reference TRBV29-1 and TRBJ1-2, is as follows: SAVISQKPSRDICQRGTSLTIQCQVDSQVTMMFWYRQQPGQSLTLIATANQGSEATYESGFVIDKFPISRPNLTFSTLTVSNMSPEDSSIYLCSARGAGYTFGSGTRLTVV.

This clonotype was seen ten or more times. The chain couples TRBV5-6 to TRBJ1-1; D possibly corresponds to TRBD1 (5 bases). The germline V and J ends were trimmed by 8 bases and 7 bases, with 12 bases remaining between them. The CDR3 spans 11 residues. Germline CDR1 reads SGHDT; CDR2 reads YYEEEE. CDR3 nucleotides: TGTGCCAGACTGGGGCAAGATGAAGCTTTCTTT. Translated: CARLGQDEAFF.

In this sample, this clonotype turned up many times. The chain has TRBV6-1 and TRBJ1-5; no definite D call. Germline CDR1 MNHNS, CDR2 SASEGT. This CDR3 has 15 residues. V shed 0 bases and J shed 2 bases, with 8 bases lying between them. CDR3 bases: TGTGCCAGCAGTGAAGCGCGGGTAGGCAATCAGCCCCAGCATTTT. Its translation is CASSEARVGNQPQHF.

Ten or more counts support this clonotype. The chain recombines TRBV5-1 with TRBJ1-2, with 7 bases that match TRBD1. Germline values: CDR1 SGHRS, CDR2 YFSETQ. CDR3 length: 14 residues. Trimming at V came to 4 bases and at J to 5 bases, leaving 8 bases not matched to a gene. DNA of the CDR3: TGCGCCAGCAGCGGCGCGGGACAGCCGTATGGCTACACCTTC. It yields the protein CASSGAGQPYGYTF.